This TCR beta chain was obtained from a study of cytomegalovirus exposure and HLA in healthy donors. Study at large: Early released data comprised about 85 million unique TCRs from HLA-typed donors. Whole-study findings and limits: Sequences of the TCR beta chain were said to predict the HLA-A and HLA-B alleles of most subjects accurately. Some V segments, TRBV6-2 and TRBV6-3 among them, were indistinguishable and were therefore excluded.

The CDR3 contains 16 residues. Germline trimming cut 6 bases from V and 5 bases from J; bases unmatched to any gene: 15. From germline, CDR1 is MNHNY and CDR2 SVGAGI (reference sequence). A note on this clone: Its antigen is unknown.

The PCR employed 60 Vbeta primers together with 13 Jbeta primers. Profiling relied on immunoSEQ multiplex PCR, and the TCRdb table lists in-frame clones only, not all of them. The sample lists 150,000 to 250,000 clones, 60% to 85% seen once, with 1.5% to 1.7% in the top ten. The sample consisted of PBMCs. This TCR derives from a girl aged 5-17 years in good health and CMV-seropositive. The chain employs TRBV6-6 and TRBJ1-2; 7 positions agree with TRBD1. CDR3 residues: CASSYEAGGGLYGYTF. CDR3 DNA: TGTGCCAGCAGCTACGAGGCAGGGGGAGGCCTTTATGGCTACACCTTC.